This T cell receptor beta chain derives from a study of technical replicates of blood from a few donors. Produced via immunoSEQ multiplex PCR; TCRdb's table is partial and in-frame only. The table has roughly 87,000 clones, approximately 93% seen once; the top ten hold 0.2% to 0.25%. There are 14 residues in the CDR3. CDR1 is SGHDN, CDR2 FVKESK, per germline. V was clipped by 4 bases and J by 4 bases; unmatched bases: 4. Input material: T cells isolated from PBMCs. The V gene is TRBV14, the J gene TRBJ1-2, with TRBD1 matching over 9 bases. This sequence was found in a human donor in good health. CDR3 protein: CASSRGQGGYGYTF. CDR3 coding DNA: TGTGCCAGCAGCCGGGGACAGGGCGGCTATGGCTACACCTTC.